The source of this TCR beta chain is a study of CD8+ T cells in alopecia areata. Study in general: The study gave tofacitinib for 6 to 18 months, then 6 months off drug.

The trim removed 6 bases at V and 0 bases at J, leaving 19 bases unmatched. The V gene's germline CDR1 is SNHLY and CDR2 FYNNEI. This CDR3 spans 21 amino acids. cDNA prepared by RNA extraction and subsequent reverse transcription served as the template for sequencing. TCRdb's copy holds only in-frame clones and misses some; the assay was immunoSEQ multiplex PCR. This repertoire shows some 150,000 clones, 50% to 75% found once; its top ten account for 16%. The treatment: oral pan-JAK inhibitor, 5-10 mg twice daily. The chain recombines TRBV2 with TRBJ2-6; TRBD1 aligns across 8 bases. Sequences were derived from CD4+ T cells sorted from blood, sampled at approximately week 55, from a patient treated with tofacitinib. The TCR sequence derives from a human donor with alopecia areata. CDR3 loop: CASRYESRDRSLSSGANVLTF. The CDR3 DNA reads TGTGCCAGCAGATACGAGTCCCGGGACAGGTCCTTAAGCTCTGGGGCCAACGTCCTGACTTTC.